This T cell receptor beta chain was recorded in a study of patients and donors after allogeneic stem cell transplantation. From the RT-PCR reads, TCRdb called clonotypes with MiXCR, one entry per CDR3 protein. The sample includes 900,000 to 1,000,000 distinct CDR3 sequences, roughly 18% of them seen just once. The CDR3 sequence is 14 residues long. Germline V gene data show CDR1 as GTSNPN and CDR2 as SVGIG (reference sequence). Trimming shortened V by 5 bases and J by 8 bases, and 18 bases separated the two germline ends. This chain uses TRBV30 with TRBJ1-4, with D possibly TRBD1 on 6 matching bases. Sequenced input: blood, either unsorted or a sorted T cell fraction (not recorded which). The origin of this receptor is a human donor who was either an allogeneic HSCT recipient or a stem cell or donor lymphocyte infusion donor (not recorded which). It is not recorded whose cells these are; they may come from a transplant donor. CDR3 bases: TGTGCCTGGTGCCCCTTCTGGGGGGCGGAAAAACTGTTTTTT. Encoded protein: CAWCPFWGAEKLFF.